Presented here are 22 T cell receptor beta chains from one specimen sequenced in a study of OX40 agonist ivuxolimab in advanced cancers. Sequencing was performed with immunoSEQ multiplex PCR; in TCRdb, only in-frame clones are kept and a portion is missing. The repertoire holds roughly 80,000 clones, with about 80% as singletons. This specimen was CD4+ or CD8+ T cells sorted from blood, taken in a trial of the OX40 agonist ivuxolimab. Source of these receptors: an adult with an advanced solid tumor such as melanoma, head and neck, liver or kidney cancer.

The chain carries TRBV28 and TRBJ1-2; D is undetermined. This CDR3 contains 14 residues. Trimming stripped 11 bases from V and 2 bases from J, with 18 bases between. Germline CDR1 reads MDHEN; CDR2 reads SYDVKM. CDR3 nucleotides: TGTGCCCTCACCCCTTCCGACGGGAACTATGGCTACACCTTC. It is translated as CALTPSDGNYGYTF.

The chain is built from TRBV29-1 and TRBJ1-2; a possible D gene is TRBD1 (5 bases). The germline V gene has CDR1 SQVTM and CDR2 ANQGSEA. V was trimmed by 3 bases and J by 2 bases, leaving 19 bases between them. The CDR3 extends over 16 amino acids. The CDR3 reads CSVDPVGGSLNYGYTF. Written as DNA, the CDR3 is TGCAGCGTTGACCCCGTGGGGGGGTCCCTGAACTATGGCTACACCTTC. The complete variable domain, with remaining parts taken from reference TRBV29-1 and TRBJ1-2, reads SAVISQKPSRDICQRGTSLTIQCQVDSQVTMMFWYRQQPGQSLTLIATANQGSEATYESGFVIDKFPISRPNLTFSTLTVSNMSPEDSSIYLCSVDPVGGSLNYGYTFGSGTRLTVV.

The V and J genes are TRBV5-1 and TRBJ2-5; D not resolved. V lost 0 bases and J 0 bases, leaving 6 bases between the germline ends. The CDR3 spans 14 residues. Germline CDR1 is SGHRS and CDR2 is YFSETQ. The chain's CDR3 is CASSLAGDQETQYF. CDR3 coding DNA: TGCGCCAGCAGCTTGGCCGGTGACCAAGAGACCCAGTACTTC.

The V and J genes are TRBV11-3 and TRBJ2-2; TRBD1 agrees at 9 bases. This CDR3 spans 17 amino acids. J was trimmed by 5 bases and V by 5 bases; bases with no gene match: 12. The germline gives CDR1 SGHNT, CDR2 YENEEA. In nucleotides, the CDR3 is TGTGCCAGCAGCACGGGGGGACAGGGTCTACGAACCGGGGAGCTGTTTTTT. This gives the protein CASSTGGQGLRTGELFF.

This chain joins TRBV6-1 and TRBJ1-1; 8 bases line up with TRBD1. After removal of 3 bases from V and 1 base from J, the junction contained 1 base not matched to a gene. The CDR3 consists of 14 residues. Germline CDR1 and CDR2: MNHNS and SASEGT. The CDR3 nucleotides read TGTGCCAGCAGTGACACAGGGGGGAACACTGAAGCTTTCTTT. This encodes CASSDTGGNTEAFF.

This chain links TRBV28 with TRBJ1-4; no clear D. Germline V gene sequence: CDR1 MDHEN, CDR2 SYDVKM. This CDR3 is 16 amino acids long. V lost 3 bases and J lost 0, with 11 bases in between. DNA for the CDR3: TGTGCCAGCAGTTTTACGACTTCTGCAACTAATGAAAAACTGTTTTTT. Translating gives CASSFTTSATNEKLFF. The entire variable domain, with the rest obtained from reference TRBV28 and TRBJ1-4, is as follows: DVKVTQSSRYLVKRTGEKVFLECVQDMDHENMFWYRQDPGLGLRLIYFSYDVKMKEKGDIPEGYSVSREKKERFSLILESASTNQTSMYLCASSFTTSATNEKLFFGSGTQLSVL.

The CDR3 DNA follows: TGTGCCAGCAGTGATTGGGAGCAGTTCTTC. Translating gives CASSDWEQFF. This chain links TRBV2 with TRBJ2-1; D call uncertain. The CDR3 sequence is 10 residues long. Germline V CDR1 and CDR2: SNHLY, FYNNEI. Trimming shortened V by 3 bases and J by 10 bases, and 4 bases separated the two germline ends. Using reference TRBV2 and TRBJ2-1 for the parts outside the CDR3, the full variable domain is EPEVTQTPSHQVTQMGQEVILRCVPISNHLYFYWYRQILGQKVEFLVSFYNNEISEKSEIFDDQFSVERPDGSNFTLKIRSTKLEDSAMYFCASSDWEQFFGPGTRLTVL.

V usage is TRBV6-8 and J usage is TRBJ2-3; D not certain. The CDR3 runs to 12 residues. In germline, CDR1 is MNHGY, CDR2 SAAAGT. Trimming shortened V by 3 bases and J by 1 base, and 2 bases separated the two germline ends. For the CDR3, the DNA is TGTGCCAGCAGTTATGGCACAGATACGCAGTATTTT. It codes for CASSYGTDTQYF.

J is TRBJ1-2 and V is TRBV5-4, with D tentatively TRBD1 (6 bases). Germline V CDR1 and CDR2: SGHNT, YYREEE (reference sequence). There are 14 residues in the CDR3. Trimming removed 4 bases from V and 4 bases from J, with 14 bases in between. As DNA, the CDR3 is TGTGCCAGCAGCCTCCGGACAGAGGGCTATGGCTACACCTTC. Its protein product is CASSLRTEGYGYTF.

The chain has TRBV9 and TRBJ2-3; either TRBD1 or TRBD2 may supply D (6 bases each). Germline CDR1 and CDR2: SGDLS and YYNGEE. The CDR3 is 18 amino acids. V gave up 0 bases and J gave up 1 base, with 18 bases separating them. CDR3 in amino acids: CASSVDPRGGRGTDTQYF. The CDR3 coding sequence is TGTGCCAGCAGCGTAGACCCGCGTGGGGGGCGCGGCACAGATACGCAGTATTTT.

The chain carries TRBV4-3 and TRBJ2-5, with 7 bases aligning to TRBD1. V trimming: 2 bases; J trimming: 7 bases; junction bases outside the gene matches: 16. Looked up from germline, CDR1 is LGHNA and CDR2 is YSLEER. CDR3 length: 17 amino acids. CDR3 nucleotide sequence: TGCGCCAGCAGCCAATCAAGGGGCAGGGGGAGCTCAGGGACCCAGTACTTC. Residues: CASSQSRGRGSSGTQYF.

The gene calls are TRBV13 and TRBJ2-1, with D possibly being TRBD2 (6 bases). The CDR3 runs 13 residues. V was trimmed by 7 bases and J by 6 bases, leaving 13 bases between them. The germline gives CDR1 PRHDT, CDR2 FYEKMQ (reference sequence). The CDR3 bases are TGTGCCAGCATTAGGTGGGAGGCCAATGAGCAGTTCTTC. As protein: CASIRWEANEQFF.

Here the CDR3 DNA reads TGCGCCAGCAGCCCAACACCGGGACAGGGCAATCAGCCCCAGCATTTT. Its protein product is CASSPTPGQGNQPQHF. The chain employs TRBV5-1 and TRBJ1-5, with 8 positions matching TRBD1. CDR1 and CDR2 (germline): SGHRS, YFSETQ. CDR3 length: 16 amino acids. V lost 4 bases and J lost 2; bases outside the gene matches: 8.

This chain uses TRBV5-1 with TRBJ2-2, with D possibly called TRBD1 or TRBD2 (5 bases each). Trimming pared 3 bases from V and 4 bases from J, leaving 10 bases between. The CDR3 length is 14 residues. Germline V gene data show CDR1 as SGHRS and CDR2 as YFSETQ. CDR3 sequence reads: CASSWGGGTGELFF. CDR3 DNA: TGCGCCAGCAGCTGGGGTGGGGGCACCGGGGAGCTGTTTTTT.

The V gene is TRBV7-2, the J gene TRBJ2-3, with a possible D match to TRBD2 (5 bases). The V end lost 5 bases, the J end lost 2 bases, and 14 bases lay between the germline ends. Per germline, CDR1 SGHTA and CDR2 FQGNSA. This CDR3 has 15 residues. CDR3 nucleotides: TGTGCCAGCAGCAGCGTGAGGGCGGTCACAGATACGCAGTATTTT. Amino acids: CASSSVRAVTDTQYF.

This clone appeared a single time. V is TRBV5-8 and J is TRBJ1-1; D might be TRBD1 (6 bases). The CDR3 has 17 amino acids. V was clipped by 4 bases and J by 2 bases, with 21 bases between them. The V gene's germline CDR1 is SGHTS and CDR2 YDEGEE. CDR3 DNA: TGTGCCAGCAGCACCACAGGGAGTGGGCTAAGAAACACTGAAGCTTTCTTT. Translated, it gives CASSTTGSGLRNTEAFF. The full variable domain, in which reference TRBV5-8 and TRBJ1-1 provide the parts outside the CDR3, is EAGVTQSPTHLIKTRGQQATLRCSPISGHTSVYWYQQALGLGLQFLLWYDEGEERNRGNFPPRFSGRQFPNYSSELNVNALELEDSALYLCASSTTGSGLRNTEAFFGQGTRLTVV.

This chain uses TRBV2 with TRBJ2-1; D is unclear. The germline V and J ends were trimmed by 3 bases and 7 bases, with 13 bases remaining between them. Germline loops: CDR1 SNHLY, CDR2 FYNNEI. This CDR3 contains 14 residues. The CDR3 nucleotides read TGTGCCAGCAGTGAGTCTCCCAGCGTAAATGAGCAGTTCTTC. Translated: CASSESPSVNEQFF.

The chain links TRBV5-4 to TRBJ2-5; TRBD2 aligns across 8 bases. The CDR3 is 14 residues long. J gave up 5 bases and V 4 bases, and 7 bases lay outside the gene matches. The germline V gene has CDR1 SGHNT and CDR2 YYREEE (reference sequence). CDR3 DNA: TGTGCCAGCAGCCCCGGGGGGGGGCTCGAGACCCAGTACTTC. As protein: CASSPGGGLETQYF. The full variable domain, rest sourced from reference TRBV5-4 and TRBJ2-5, is ETGVTQSPTHLIKTRGQQVTLRCSSQSGHNTVSWYQQALGQGPQFIFQYYREEENGRGNFPPRFSGLQFPNYSSELNVNALELDDSALYLCASSPGGGLETQYFGPGTRLLVL.

J is TRBJ2-7 and V is TRBV28; D remains unclear. Germline lookup yields CDR1 MDHEN and CDR2 SYDVKM. This CDR3 is 13 amino acids long. Trimming removed 7 bases from V and 4 bases from J, with 14 bases in between. DNA of the CDR3: TGTGCCAGCACCTTACCCCACCTGTACGAGCAGTACTTC. This sequence encodes CASTLPHLYEQYF.

The V gene is TRBV7-9, the J gene TRBJ2-5; no definite D call. Germline V CDR1 and CDR2: SEHNR, FQNEAQ (reference sequence). V dropped 8 bases and J dropped 4 bases, with 20 bases sitting between them. This CDR3 contains 15 residues. CDR3 in DNA: TGTGCCAGCGGGGTTGCCATGGGTAGTGGAGAGACCCAGTACTTC. Translation gives CASGVAMGSGETQYF.

The chain has TRBV5-5 and TRBJ1-1; TRBD1 is a possible D gene (5 bases). V lost 4 bases to trimming and J lost 1 base, with 11 bases between them. The CDR3 consists of 14 residues. The V gene's germline CDR1 is SGHKS and CDR2 YYEKEE (reference sequence). CDR3: CASSPWGGNTEAFF. DNA of the CDR3: TGTGCCAGCAGCCCCTGGGGGGGGAACACTGAAGCTTTCTTT.

CDR3 amino acids: CASSEYSYGYTF. In DNA, the CDR3 is TGTGCCAGCAGTGAATATAGCTATGGCTACACCTTC. This chain connects TRBV25-1 to TRBJ1-2; no definite D call. Trimming took off 0 bases at V and 4 bases at J, with 3 bases between the two ends. CDR1 is MGHDK, CDR2 SYGVNS, per germline. CDR3 length: 12 amino acids.